Listed below are T cell receptor beta chains from one sample, sequenced in a study of blood T cell repertoires in COVID-19. TCRdb's table, derived via immunoSEQ multiplex PCR, lists solely in-frame clones and lacks some. The sample holds tens of thousands of clones, just under 80% seen once. Sequences were obtained from peripheral blood. Source of these receptors: a man in his 70s with COVID-19, enrolled during active disease. Each CDR3 is given with its conserved first and last residue. The D gene is left open where the match is weak. Clone size, where shown, is once, few, many, or a class for clones that have expanded.

length	size	D	V	J	DNA	CDR3
14	-	-	TRBV11-2	TRBJ1-1	TGTGCCAGCAGCTTAGCACAGGGGAACACTGAAGCTTTCTTT	CASSLAQGNTEAFF
18	-	TRBD2	TRBV29-1	TRBJ2-7	TGCAGCGTTGTGTGGGGGCTGGGGACTAGCGGGGGAACCTACGAGCAGTACTTC	CSVVWGLGTSGGTYEQYF
15	few	-	TRBV7-2	TRBJ1-2	TGTGCCAGCAGCTTAGCGCACGGGACTAACTATGGCTACACCTTC	CASSLAHGTNYGYTF
15	-	TRBD1	TRBV25-1	TRBJ2-7	TGTGCCAGCAGTGATCTAAGGACAGGGGGAAACGAGCAGTACTTC	CASSDLRTGGNEQYF
14	-	TRBD1	TRBV7-9	TRBJ1-4	TGTGCCAGCAGTCGGGGACAGGGAGATGAAAAACTGTTTTTT	CASSRGQGDEKLFF
17	-	TRBD1	TRBV7-6	TRBJ2-2	TGTGCCAGCAGCTTATCCTACTGGGACAGACACACCGGGGAGCTGTTTTTT	CASSLSYWDRHTGELFF
15	-	-	TRBV14	TRBJ1-1	TGTGCCAGCAGCCAAGATGGTCAGTTTAACACTGAAGCTTTCTTT	CASSQDGQFNTEAFF
15	-	TRBD2	TRBV10-1	TRBJ2-7	TGCGCCAGCAGTGAGTATGCGGGAGTGCCCTACGAGCAGTACTTC	CASSEYAGVPYEQYF
13	-	TRBD1	TRBV5-4	TRBJ1-3	TGTGCCAGCAGCGGGGACAGGCAGGACACCATATATTTT	CASSGDRQDTIYF
13	-	TRBD1	TRBV19	TRBJ1-1	TGTGCCAGTAGTATCGAACAGGGGACTGAAGCTTTCTTT	CASSIEQGTEAFF
12	-	-	TRBV7-8	TRBJ2-4	TGTGCCAGCAGCGTCACAGAAAACATTCAGTACTTC	CASSVTENIQYF
14	-	TRBD1	TRBV18	TRBJ1-2	TGTGCCAGCTCACCAGGACAGGACAACTATGGCTACACCTTC	CASSPGQDNYGYTF
14	-	-	TRBV2	TRBJ1-2	TGTGCCAGCAGTGAAATGTCACAGGGTTTTGGCTACACCTTC	CASSEMSQGFGYTF
14	-	-	TRBV30	TRBJ2-1	TGTGCCTGCCAGGCCCCCCGAAGATACAATGAGCAGTTCTTC	CACQAPRRYNEQFF
13	-	TRBD1	TRBV11-2	TRBJ1-2	TGTGCCAGCAGCGAATACAGGGGGCATGGCTACACCTTC	CASSEYRGHGYTF
13	-	-	TRBV6-1	TRBJ1-5	TGTGCCAGCAGTGAAGCGAGAAGTCAGCCCCAGCATTTT	CASSEARSQPQHF
14	once	-	TRBV5-4	TRBJ2-5	TGTGCCAGCAGCTCCGCGGTTAACCAAGAGACCCAGTACTTC	CASSSAVNQETQYF
14	-	-	TRBV7-9	TRBJ1-1	TGTGCCAGCAGCTTGGGCCAGGGTAACACTGAAGCTTTCTTT	CASSLGQGNTEAFF
15	-	TRBD2	TRBV6-6	TRBJ2-7	TGTGCCAGCAGTTCACGGACTAGCGGGTTAGGAGAGCAGTACTTC	CASSSRTSGLGEQYF
14	few	-	TRBV7-8	TRBJ1-1	TGTGCCAGCAGCCCCCGTCGGGGGGAGTGGGGAGCTTTCTTT	CASSPRRGEWGAFF
15	-	TRBD2	TRBV20-1	TRBJ2-5	TGCAGTGCTAGTGTACGGGAGGGCCTCCAAGAGACCCAGTACTTC	CSASVREGLQETQYF
13	-	-	TRBV6-5	TRBJ2-7	TGTGCCACCAATCCTGGGGGGACCTACGAGCAGTACTTC	CATNPGGTYEQYF
13	-	TRBD1	TRBV27	TRBJ1-1	TGTGCCAGCAGGGGACAGGGAGGGACGAGGGCTTTCTTT	CASRGQGGTRAFF
16	-	-	TRBV9	TRBJ2-5	TGTGCCAGCAGCGTAAGGGGGACCCTACCGGGGGAGACCCAGTACTTC	CASSVRGTLPGETQYF
14	-	TRBD1	TRBV10-3	TRBJ2-2	TGTGCCATCAGTGAGGACAGGGAGATCGGGGAGCTGTTTTTT	CAISEDREIGELFF
14	medium-sized	-	TRBV24-1	TRBJ1-5	TGTGCCACCAGTGAAATGGCTAGCAATCAGCCCCAGCATTTT	CATSEMASNQPQHF
14	-	-	TRBV7-8	TRBJ1-1	TGTGCCAGCAGCCCCGGACAGATGAACACTGAAGCTTTCTTT	CASSPGQMNTEAFF
16	-	TRBD1	TRBV19	TRBJ1-5	TGTGCCAGTAGTCCGGGGGACAGGTCCTTCGGCCAGCCCCAGCATTTT	CASSPGDRSFGQPQHF
13	-	-	TRBV7-2	TRBJ1-3	TGTGCCAGCAGCTCCGGACTCGGAAACACCATATATTTT	CASSSGLGNTIYF
14	-	-	TRBV2	TRBJ2-5	TGTGCCAGCAGTGAATTGGGCCAGGGTGAGACCCAGTACTTC	CASSELGQGETQYF
14	-	-	TRBV6-5	TRBJ2-7	TGTGCCAGCAGTTACTCATGGAACAGCTACGAGCAGTACTTC	CASSYSWNSYEQYF
16	-	-	TRBV11-2	TRBJ2-1	TGTGCCAGCAGCCCCTCGGAGGGGGCCGGATACAATGAGCAGTTCTTC	CASSPSEGAGYNEQFF
14	-	TRBD1	TRBV5-5	TRBJ1-2	TGTGCCAGCAGCTTGTTTTCAGGGGGCGCTGGCTACACCTTC	CASSLFSGGAGYTF
18	-	TRBD2	TRBV29-1	TRBJ2-1	TGCAGCGCTTGGGGACTAGCGGGGGGGTTAAGTACCTACAATGAGCAGTTCTTC	CSAWGLAGGLSTYNEQFF
16	few	TRBD2	TRBV7-9	TRBJ2-5	TGTGCCAGCAGCGCCGGGGTAGCGGGGGGAGGAGAGACCCAGTACTTC	CASSAGVAGGGETQYF
13	-	-	TRBV7-8	TRBJ2-5	TGTGCCAGCAGCTTAATAGAGAGGGAGACCCAGTACTTC	CASSLIERETQYF
15	-	TRBD2	TRBV19	TRBJ2-1	TGTGCCAGTAGTAAGGTGACTAGCGGGAACAATGAGCAGTTCTTC	CASSKVTSGNNEQFF
16	-	TRBD2	TRBV7-3	TRBJ2-2	TGTGCCAGCAGCTTATCGGGGGGAGCGAACACCGGGGAGCTGTTTTTT	CASSLSGGANTGELFF
15	-	-	TRBV28	TRBJ1-6	TGTGCCAGCAGTTTAGGACAGCATTATAATTCACCCCTCCACTTT	CASSLGQHYNSPLHF
13	-	TRBD1	TRBV6-6	TRBJ1-2	TGTGCCAGCAGTCATGGGACAGTCTCTGGCTACACCTTC	CASSHGTVSGYTF